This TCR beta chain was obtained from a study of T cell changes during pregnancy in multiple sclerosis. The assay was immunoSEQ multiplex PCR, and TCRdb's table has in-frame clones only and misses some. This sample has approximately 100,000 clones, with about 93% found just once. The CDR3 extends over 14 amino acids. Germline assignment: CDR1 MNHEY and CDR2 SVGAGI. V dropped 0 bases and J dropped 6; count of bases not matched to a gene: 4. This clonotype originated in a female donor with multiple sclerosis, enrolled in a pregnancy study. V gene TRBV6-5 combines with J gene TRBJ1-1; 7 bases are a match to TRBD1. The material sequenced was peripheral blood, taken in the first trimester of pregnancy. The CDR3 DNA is TGTGCCAGCAGTTACTCCGGGACAGTCCCTGAAGCTTTCTTT. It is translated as CASSYSGTVPEAFF.